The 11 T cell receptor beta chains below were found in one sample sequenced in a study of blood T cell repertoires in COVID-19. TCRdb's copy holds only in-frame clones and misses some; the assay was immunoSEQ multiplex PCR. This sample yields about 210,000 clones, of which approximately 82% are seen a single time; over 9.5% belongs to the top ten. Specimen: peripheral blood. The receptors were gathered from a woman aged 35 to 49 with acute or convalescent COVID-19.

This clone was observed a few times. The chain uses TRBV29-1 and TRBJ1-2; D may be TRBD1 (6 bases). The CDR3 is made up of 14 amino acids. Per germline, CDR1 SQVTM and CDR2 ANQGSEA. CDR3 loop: CSALGGEFNYGYTF. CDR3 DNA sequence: TGCAGTGCCTTAGGGGGGGAGTTTAACTATGGCTACACCTTC.

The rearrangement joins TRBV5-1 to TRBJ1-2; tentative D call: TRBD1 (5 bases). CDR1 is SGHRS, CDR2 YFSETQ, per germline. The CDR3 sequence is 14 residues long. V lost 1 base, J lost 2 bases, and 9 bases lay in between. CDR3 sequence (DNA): TGCGCCAGCAGCTTGAGGGACTCCAACTATGGCTACACCTTC. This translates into CASSLRDSNYGYTF.

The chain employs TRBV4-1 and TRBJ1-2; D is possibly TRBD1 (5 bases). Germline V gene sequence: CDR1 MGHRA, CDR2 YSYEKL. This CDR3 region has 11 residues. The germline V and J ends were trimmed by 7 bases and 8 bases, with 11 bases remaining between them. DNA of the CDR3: TGCGCCAGCACCACGGGGGGGGGCTACACCTTC. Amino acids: CASTTGGGYTF.

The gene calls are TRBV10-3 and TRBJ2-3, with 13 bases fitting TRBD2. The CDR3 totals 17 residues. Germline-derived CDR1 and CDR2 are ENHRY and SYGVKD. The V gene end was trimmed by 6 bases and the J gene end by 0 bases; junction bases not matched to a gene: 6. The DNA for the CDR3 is TGTGCCATCAGCGGGACTAGCGGGGCCTCAAGCACAGATACGCAGTATTTT. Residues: CAISGTSGASSTDTQYF.

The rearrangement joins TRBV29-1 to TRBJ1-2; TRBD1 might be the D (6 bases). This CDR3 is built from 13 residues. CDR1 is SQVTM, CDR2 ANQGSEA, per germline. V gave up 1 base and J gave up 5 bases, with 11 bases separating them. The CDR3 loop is CSVEAQGSYGYTF. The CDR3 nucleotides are TGCAGCGTTGAAGCTCAGGGGTCTTATGGCTACACCTTC.

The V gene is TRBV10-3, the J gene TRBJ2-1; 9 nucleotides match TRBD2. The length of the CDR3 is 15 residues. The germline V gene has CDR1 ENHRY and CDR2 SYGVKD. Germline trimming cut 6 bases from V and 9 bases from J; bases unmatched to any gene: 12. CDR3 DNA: TGTGCCATCAGGGCAGCGGGGGGCGGCGATCGTGAGCAGTTCTTC. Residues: CAIRAAGGGDREQFF.

The CDR3 loop is CASSEEGLAGASSYNEQFF. The CDR3 DNA reads as TGTGCCAGCAGTGAGGAGGGACTAGCGGGAGCGAGCTCCTACAATGAGCAGTTCTTC. The rearrangement joins TRBV13 to TRBJ2-1; 14 bases match TRBD2. Germline V CDR1 and CDR2: PRHDT, FYEKMQ (reference sequence). This CDR3 contains 19 residues. V dropped 6 bases and J dropped 0; count of bases not matched to a gene: 10.

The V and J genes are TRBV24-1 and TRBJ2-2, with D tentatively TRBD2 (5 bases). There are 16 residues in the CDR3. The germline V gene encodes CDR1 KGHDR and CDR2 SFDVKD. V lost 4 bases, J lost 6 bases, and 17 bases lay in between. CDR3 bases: TGTGCCACCAGTGACCGGGGAGTTGGTTCTCCCGGGGAGCTGTTTTTT. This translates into CATSDRGVGSPGELFF.

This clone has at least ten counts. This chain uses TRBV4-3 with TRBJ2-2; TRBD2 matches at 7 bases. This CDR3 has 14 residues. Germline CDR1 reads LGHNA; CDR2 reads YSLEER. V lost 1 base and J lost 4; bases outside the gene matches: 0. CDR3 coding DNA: TGCGCCAGCAGCCAAGCTAGCGGCACCGGGGAGCTGTTTTTT. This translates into CASSQASGTGELFF.

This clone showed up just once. Here the CDR3 DNA reads TGTGCCAGCAGCTTCTCACAGGGGGTTGTCGAATCCTACGAGCAGTACTTC. As protein: CASSFSQGVVESYEQYF. The gene calls are TRBV7-8 and TRBJ2-7; 8 bases fit TRBD1. The ends lost 3 bases at V and 1 base at J; junction bases unmatched: 11. Germline V gives CDR1 SGHVS, CDR2 FQNEAQ. This CDR3 region has 17 residues.

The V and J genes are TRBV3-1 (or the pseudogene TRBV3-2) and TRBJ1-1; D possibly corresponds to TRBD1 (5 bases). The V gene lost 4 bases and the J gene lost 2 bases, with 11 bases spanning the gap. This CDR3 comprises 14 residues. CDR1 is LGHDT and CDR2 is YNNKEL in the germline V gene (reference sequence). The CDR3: CASSPTVTNTEAFF. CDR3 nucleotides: TGTGCCAGCAGCCCGACAGTTACTAACACTGAAGCTTTCTTT.